This TCR beta chain stems from a study of blood T cell repertoires in COVID-19. In germline, CDR1 is KGHSH, CDR2 LQKENI. The CDR3 length is 16 residues. J lost 3 bases, V lost 5 bases, and 13 bases had no gene match. Produced via immunoSEQ multiplex PCR; TCRdb's table is partial and in-frame only. The sample comprises roughly 70,000 clones, around 79% of which are singletons, and roughly 36% rests with the top ten. This TCR derives from a woman in her 70s with acute or convalescent COVID-19. Sequenced material: peripheral blood. V is TRBV18 and J is TRBJ2-7; 7 bases agree with TRBD2. The CDR3 here is CASSALGPSGNYEQYF. The CDR3, as DNA: TGTGCCAGCTCAGCATTAGGGCCTAGCGGAAACTACGAGCAGTACTTC.